This TCR beta chain is from a study of blood T cell repertoires in COVID-19. Study background: Samples representing acute and convalescent COVID-19 were sourced from the United States, Italy and Spain. T cells, B-cell-depleted T cells, or PBMCs provided the cDNA or gDNA that served as material.

Per the original data handling: Quantification of nucleated cells was approximated via reference gene primer amplification. The repertoire was sequenced with immunoSEQ multiplex PCR; TCRdb's copy has only in-frame clones and lacks some. The V and J calls and clone size were taken over from that table, and D and trimming were inferred from the DNA. The table lists over 200,000 clones, 80% to 85% of them singletons. CDR1 is MNHNS, CDR2 SASEGT, per germline. Trimming at V came to 2 bases and at J to 3 bases, leaving 8 bases not matched to a gene. The CDR3 length is 17 residues. This sequence was found in a man between 35 and 55 years old with acute or convalescent COVID-19. The sequenced sample consisted of peripheral blood. The V and J genes are TRBV6-1 and TRBJ2-2; the match to TRBD2 covers 8 bases. The CDR3 DNA is TGTGCCAGCAGTGAACGGGGGGGGCGCATCGACACCGGGGAGCTGTTTTTT. Its translation is CASSERGGRIDTGELFF.